This T cell receptor (beta chain) was captured in a study of blood T cells in healthy people across ages. Study results and limitations: Researchers said unsorted PBMCs prevented a conclusive naive versus antigen-experienced comparison. In long-lived donors, naive CD4+ cell counts and diversity exceeded those of aged donors.

A sample-barcoded 5' primer and a J-beta primer mix were used in a second PCR of about 6 to 11 cycles. MiXCR, run by TCRdb on the 5' RACE reads, gives a single entry per CDR3 protein. The sample includes approximately 2,000,000 distinct CDR3 sequences, about 39% of them seen just once. In regard to this clonotype: Its antigen is not identified.

Sequencing was carried out using blood. This receptor was taken from a human donor in good health.

The CDR3 bases are TGTGCCAGCAAGGGGCTGTTGTGGGGGGAGCAGTACTTC. Its protein is CASKGLLWGEQYF. The rearrangement links TRBV21-1 to TRBJ2-7; TRBD1 is taken as the D call from the table, unchecked against the DNA. TRBV21-1 is given as a pseudogene. This CDR3 region has 13 residues.